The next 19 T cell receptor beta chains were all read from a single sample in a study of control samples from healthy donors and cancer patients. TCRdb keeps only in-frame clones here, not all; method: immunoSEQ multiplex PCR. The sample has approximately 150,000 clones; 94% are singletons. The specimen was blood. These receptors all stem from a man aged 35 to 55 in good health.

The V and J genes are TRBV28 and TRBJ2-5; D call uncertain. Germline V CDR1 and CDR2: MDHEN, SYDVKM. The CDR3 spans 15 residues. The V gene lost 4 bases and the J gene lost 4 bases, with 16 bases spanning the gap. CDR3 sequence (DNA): TGTGCCAGCAGTTCCTCGGGCCCAGGAAGAGAGACCCAGTACTTC. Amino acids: CASSSSGPGRETQYF.

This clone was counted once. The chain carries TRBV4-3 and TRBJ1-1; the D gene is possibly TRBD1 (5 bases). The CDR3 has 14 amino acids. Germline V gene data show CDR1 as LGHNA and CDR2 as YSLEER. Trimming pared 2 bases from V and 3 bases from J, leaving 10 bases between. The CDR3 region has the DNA TGCGCCAGCAGCCAAAATGCAGGGTACACTGAAGCTTTCTTT. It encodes CASSQNAGYTEAFF.

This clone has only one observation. The chain's CDR3 is CASSEYKGAVSPLHF. The CDR3 nucleotides read TGTGCCAGCAGTGAATATAAGGGGGCGGTTTCACCCCTCCACTTT. This chain connects TRBV25-1 to TRBJ1-6; 7 bases match TRBD1. Germline V gene data show CDR1 as MGHDK and CDR2 as SYGVNS. The CDR3 loop spans 15 amino acids. V shed 0 bases and J 9 bases; nucleotides not matched to a gene: 5.

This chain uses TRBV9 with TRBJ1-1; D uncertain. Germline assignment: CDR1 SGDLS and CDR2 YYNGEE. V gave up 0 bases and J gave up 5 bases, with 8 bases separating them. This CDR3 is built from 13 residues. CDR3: CASSVGSRTEAFF. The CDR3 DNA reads TGTGCCAGCAGCGTAGGGTCCCGGACTGAAGCTTTCTTT. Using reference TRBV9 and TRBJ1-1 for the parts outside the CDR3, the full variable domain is DSGVTQTPKHLITATGQRVTLRCSPRSGDLSVYWYQQSLDQGLQFLIQYYNGEERAKGNILERFSAQQFPDLHSELNLSSLELGDSALYFCASSVGSRTEAFFGQGTRLTVV.

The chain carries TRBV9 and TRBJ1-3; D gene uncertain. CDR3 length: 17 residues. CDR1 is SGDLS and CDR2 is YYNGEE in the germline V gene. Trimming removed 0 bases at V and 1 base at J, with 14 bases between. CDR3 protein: CASSVGSGAGSGNTIYF. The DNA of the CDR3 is TGTGCCAGCAGCGTAGGGTCCGGCGCGGGATCTGGAAACACCATATATTTT. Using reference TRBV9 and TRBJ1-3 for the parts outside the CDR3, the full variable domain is DSGVTQTPKHLITATGQRVTLRCSPRSGDLSVYWYQQSLDQGLQFLIQYYNGEERAKGNILERFSAQQFPDLHSELNLSSLELGDSALYFCASSVGSGAGSGNTIYFGEGSWLTVV.

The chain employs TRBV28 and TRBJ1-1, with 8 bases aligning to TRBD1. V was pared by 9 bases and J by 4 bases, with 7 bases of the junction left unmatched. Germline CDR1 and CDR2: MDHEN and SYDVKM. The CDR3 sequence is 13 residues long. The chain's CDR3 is CASTATGVTEAFF. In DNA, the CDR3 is TGTGCCAGTACCGCGACAGGGGTCACTGAAGCTTTCTTT.

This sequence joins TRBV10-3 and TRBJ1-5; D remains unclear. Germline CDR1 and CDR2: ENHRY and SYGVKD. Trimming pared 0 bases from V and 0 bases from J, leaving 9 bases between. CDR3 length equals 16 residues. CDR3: CAISESGLGSNQPQHF. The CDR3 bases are TGTGCCATCAGTGAGTCTGGGCTGGGTAGCAATCAGCCCCAGCATTTT.

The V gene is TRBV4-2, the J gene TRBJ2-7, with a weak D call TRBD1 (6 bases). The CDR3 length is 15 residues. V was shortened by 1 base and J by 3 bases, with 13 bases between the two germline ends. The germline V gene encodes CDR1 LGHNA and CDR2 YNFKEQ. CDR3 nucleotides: TGTGCCAGCAGCCAAGGGACTTTACAGGGCTACGAGCAGTACTTC. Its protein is CASSQGTLQGYEQYF.

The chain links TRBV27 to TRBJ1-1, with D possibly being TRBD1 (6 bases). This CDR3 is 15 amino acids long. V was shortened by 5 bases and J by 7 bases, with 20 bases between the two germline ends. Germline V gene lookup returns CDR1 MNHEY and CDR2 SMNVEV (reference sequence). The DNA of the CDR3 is TGTGCCAGCAGTCAGACAGGAGGGGTTATGAGTGAAGCTTTCTTT. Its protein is CASSQTGGVMSEAFF.

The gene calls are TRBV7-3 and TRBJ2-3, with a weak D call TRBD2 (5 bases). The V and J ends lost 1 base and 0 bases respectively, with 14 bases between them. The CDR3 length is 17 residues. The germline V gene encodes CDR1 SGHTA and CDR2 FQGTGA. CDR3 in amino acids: CASSLRPLSASTDTQYF. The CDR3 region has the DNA TGTGCCAGCAGCTTAAGGCCCCTTAGCGCTAGCACAGATACGCAGTATTTT.

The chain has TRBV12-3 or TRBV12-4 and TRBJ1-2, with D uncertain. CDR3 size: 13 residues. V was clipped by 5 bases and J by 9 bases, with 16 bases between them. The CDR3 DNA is TGTGCCAGCAGTCCCCTTCAAGAGGGTCGCTACACCTTC. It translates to CASSPLQEGRYTF.

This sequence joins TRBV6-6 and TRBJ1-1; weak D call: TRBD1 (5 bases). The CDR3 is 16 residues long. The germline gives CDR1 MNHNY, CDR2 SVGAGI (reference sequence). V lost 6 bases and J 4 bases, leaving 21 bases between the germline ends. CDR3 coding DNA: TGTGCCAGCAGCCTCACCCGGGGGGGGAGCGGCACTGAAGCTTTCTTT. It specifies CASSLTRGGSGTEAFF.

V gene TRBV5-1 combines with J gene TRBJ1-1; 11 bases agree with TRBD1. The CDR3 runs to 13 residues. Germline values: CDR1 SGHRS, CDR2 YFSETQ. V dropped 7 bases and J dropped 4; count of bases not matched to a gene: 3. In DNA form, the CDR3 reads TGCGCCAGCGCCGGGACAGGGGGCACTGAAGCTTTCTTT. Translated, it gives CASAGTGGTEAFF.

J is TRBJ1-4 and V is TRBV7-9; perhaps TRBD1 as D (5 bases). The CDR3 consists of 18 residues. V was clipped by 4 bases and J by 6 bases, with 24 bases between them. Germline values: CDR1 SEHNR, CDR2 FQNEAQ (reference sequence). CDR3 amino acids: CASSSDRRFLEVDEKLFF. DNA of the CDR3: TGTGCCAGCAGCTCCGACAGAAGATTTCTCGAGGTGGATGAAAAACTGTTTTTT.

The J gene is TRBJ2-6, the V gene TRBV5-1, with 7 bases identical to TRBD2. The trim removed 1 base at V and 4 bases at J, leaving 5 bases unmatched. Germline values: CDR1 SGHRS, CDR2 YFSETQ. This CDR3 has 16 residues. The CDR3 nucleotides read TGCGCCAGCAGCTTGCTGGGGGGGTCCGGGGCCAACGTCCTGACTTTC. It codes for CASSLLGGSGANVLTF. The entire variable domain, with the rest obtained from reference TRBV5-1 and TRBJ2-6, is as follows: KAGVTQTPRYLIKTRGQQVTLSCSPISGHRSVSWYQQTPGQGLQFLFEYFSETQRNKGNFPGRFSGRQFSNSRSEMNVSTLELGDSALYLCASSLLGGSGANVLTFGAGSRLTVL.

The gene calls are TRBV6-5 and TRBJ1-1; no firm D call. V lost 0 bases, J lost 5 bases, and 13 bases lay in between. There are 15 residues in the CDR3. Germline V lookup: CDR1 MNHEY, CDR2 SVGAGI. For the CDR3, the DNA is TGTGCCAGCAGTTACTCGAAGACGCTAAGGACTGAAGCTTTCTTT. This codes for CASSYSKTLRTEAFF.

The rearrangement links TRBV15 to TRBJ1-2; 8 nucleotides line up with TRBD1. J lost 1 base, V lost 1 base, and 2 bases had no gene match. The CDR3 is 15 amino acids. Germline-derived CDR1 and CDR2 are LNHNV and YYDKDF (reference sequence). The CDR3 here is CATSRGQGNNYGYTF. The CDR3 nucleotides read TGTGCCACCAGCAGAGGACAGGGGAATAACTATGGCTACACCTTC.

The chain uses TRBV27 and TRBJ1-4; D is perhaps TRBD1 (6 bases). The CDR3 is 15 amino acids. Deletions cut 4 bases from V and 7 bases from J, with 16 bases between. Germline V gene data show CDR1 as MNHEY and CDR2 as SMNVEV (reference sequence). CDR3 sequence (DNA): TGTGCCAGCAGTTGGTTCGGACAGAGGAGTGAAAAACTGTTTTTT. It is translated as CASSWFGQRSEKLFF.

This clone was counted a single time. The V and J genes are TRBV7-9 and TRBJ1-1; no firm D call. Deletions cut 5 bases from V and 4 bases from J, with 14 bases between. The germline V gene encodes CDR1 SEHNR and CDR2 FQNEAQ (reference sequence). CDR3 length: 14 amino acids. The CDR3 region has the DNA TGTGCCAGCAGCCAACCGGGTTCTGGCACTGAAGCTTTCTTT. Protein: CASSQPGSGTEAFF.